Here is one TCR beta chain with its context. Its binding antigen is unknown. Nothing much larger sits one base from this clone, and base qualities are not available. From the germline V gene, CDR1 is SGHDN and CDR2 is FVKESK. Here V drops 5 bases and J drops 4 bases, and the junction holds 7 bases not matched to any gene. Its CDR3 holds 15 amino acids, cysteine through phenylalanine. Just CDR3 DNA is preserved here, 45 bases in frame from base 1. Donors were healthy HIV-negative adults with no recently reported acute infections or vaccinations. All donors were Caucasian adults living in Nashville, Tennessee, USA. CD4+ T cells were enriched by magnetic negative selection, after which naive cells were positively selected on CD45RA and the negative fraction was taken as the memory subset. After blood collection by leukapheresis, PBMCs were isolated using Ficoll-Histopaque density gradient centrifugation and then cryopreserved in the vapor phase of liquid nitrogen. Analytical flow cytometry was used to check the purity and quantity of each magnetically sorted T cell population. From each sorted fraction, genomic DNA was isolated and quantified by UV absorbance on a Nanodrop 2000c.

This sample is part of a study of shared clonotypes between healthy human individuals (dated by TCRdb to the early 2020s). For the wider study: The cohort included a few men and a couple of women between 18 and 49 years of age. Per donor, three plates each were used for CD4 naive and CD4 memory, two for CD8 naive, and one for CD8 memory. The study deeply sequenced blood TCR repertoires of five healthy adults to estimate repertoire size and the extent of clonotype sharing between individuals. Libraries were prepared and TCR repertoires were sequenced by different laboratories using diverse techniques, in order to increase sequencing depth and limit assay-specific biases. Each donor's leukapheresis produced roughly between roughly 0.9 and 9 billion PBMCs.

What the authors observed across the whole study: Because the study included a small number of donors, the genetic and exposure-history diversity represented was limited. Naive subsets generally had larger estimated clonotype richness than memory subsets. When a handful of donors were compared, the shared fraction of clonotypes was about 5.5% for naive CD4, 3.5% to 4% for naive CD8, 2% to 2.5% for memory CD4, and 0.4% for memory CD8. Pairwise subsampling indicated that sequencing depth was expected to affect the degree of clonotype sharing among donors. Sampling was limited to blood, and TCR repertoires in tissue likely differ from TCR repertoires in blood. Even with the large sequencing depth, rarefaction of the sorted-subset datasets indicated that sequencing was incomplete. Clonotypes shared by all four sorted-subset donors showed higher generation probabilities than non-shared clonotypes.

TCR CDR3 regions were amplified from genomic DNA by multiplex PCR using the deep immunoSEQ assay. Extracted genomic DNA from each cell subset was spread evenly across all wells of several immunoSEQ 96-well plates, with each plate serving as a replicate. For sorted subsets, approximately 0.2 ug of genomic DNA, equivalent to about 30,000 T cell genomes, went into each replicate PCR. Purified libraries were measured with a Qubit 3.0 fluorometer, size-checked on a Bioanalyzer 2100, and measured again with the KAPA Library Quantification kit. Each immunoSEQ 96-well plate was sequenced on its own single-read 150-cycle Illumina NextSeq 550 flow cell. As for the authors' bioinformatics: Because the immunoSEQ output held only junctional sequences and lacked quality scores, the filtering could not match the filtering applied to full-length reads. Sequences were annotated with PyIR, a Python wrapper for IgBLAST v1.9, and V/J genes and CDR3 were assigned using IMGT germline references. Any read was removed if the V/J assignment was weak (E-value above 1e-6), the CDR3 was missing, or the read contained stop codons, out-of-frame junctions, or ambiguous translated residues. V3J clonotypes were defined by identical inferred V gene, J gene, and CDR3 amino acid sequence. Percentage overlap between repertoires was calculated by dividing the number of shared unique clonotypes by the size of the smaller repertoire. Three approaches were used to assess repertoire richness: RTK rarefaction, the Chao1 estimator, and Recon v2.1 estimates of unobserved clonotypes. For all TCRbeta clonotypes obtained by the gDNA method from a handful of donors, generation probabilities were computed with OLGA. This immuneACCESS table, as held by TCRdb, lists in-frame sequences with V and J called but not all clones. Of the missing ones, under half trace to an unresolved V gene in checked studies; the others have no known cause. The DNA gave D and trimming, while V, J and clone size come from that table. The sample includes about 340,000 clones, with 73% observed a single time. About 10% of the sample is taken by the ten largest.

The sequence was collected from a young man in good health. Sequenced: memory CD4+ T cells sorted from blood. What this sample's cell subset or site label stands for: CD45RA-negative fraction. The chain is assembled from TRBV14 and TRBJ2-1; 8 middle bases align to TRBD1. At the DNA level, the sequence is TGTGCCAGCAGCTTTAGCACAGGGGGTTACAATGAGCAGTTCTTC. Protein translation: CASSFSTGGYNEQFF.